These 19 T cell receptor beta chains were all obtained from the same sample, sequenced in a study of blood T cell repertoires in COVID-19. Some clones are missing from TCRdb's copy, which holds only in-frame ones; the method was immunoSEQ multiplex PCR. Among 400,000 to 500,000 clones, around nine tenths were seen once, and the ten largest hold approximately 1.8%. Material: PBMCs or T cells enriched from blood (not recorded which). The receptors originated from a woman aged 40 to 50 who had recovered from COVID-19.

The chain has TRBV19 and TRBJ1-1; 11 bases map to TRBD1. Germline CDR1 and CDR2: LNHDA and SQIVND (reference sequence). The CDR3 has 16 amino acids. V trimming: 7 bases; J trimming: 3 bases; junction bases outside the gene matches: 10. CDR3: CASMIEPGQGDTEAFF. DNA of the CDR3: TGTGCCAGTATGATAGAGCCGGGACAGGGGGACACTGAAGCTTTCTTT. The full variable domain, in which reference TRBV19 and TRBJ1-1 provide the parts outside the CDR3, is DGGITQSPKYLFRKEGQNVTLSCEQNLNHDAMYWYRQDPGQGLRLIYYSQIVNDFQKGDIAEGYSVSREKKESFPLTVTSAQKNPTAFYLCASMIEPGQGDTEAFFGQGTRLTVV.

V is TRBV5-4 and J is TRBJ2-5, with TRBD2 matching over 10 bases. Germline lookup yields CDR1 SGHNT and CDR2 YYREEE (reference sequence). The CDR3 sequence is 15 residues long. V lost 3 bases to trimming and J lost 5 bases; unmatched junction nucleotides: 7. The CDR3 spells CASSSALAGDETQYF. The CDR3 DNA is TGTGCCAGCAGCTCCGCTCTAGCGGGAGACGAGACCCAGTACTTC.

The chain carries TRBV6-5 and TRBJ2-5, with 8 bases aligning to TRBD1. Per the germline V gene, CDR1 is MNHEY and CDR2 is SVGAGI. CDR3 length: 14 residues. J lost 4 bases, V lost 2 bases, and 3 bases had no gene match. This chain's CDR3 is CASSYGRGRETQYF. CDR3 sequence (DNA): TGTGCCAGCAGTTACGGCAGGGGGCGAGAGACCCAGTACTTC.

This chain connects TRBV4-3 to TRBJ1-1, with TRBD1 matching 10 bases. The CDR3 runs 15 residues. CDR1 LGHNA and CDR2 YSLEER come from the germline V gene. The trim removed 4 bases at V and 2 bases at J, leaving 4 bases unmatched. In nucleotides, the CDR3 is TGCGCCAGCAGCCGAGGGGACAGGGGTAACACTGAAGCTTTCTTT. It codes for CASSRGDRGNTEAFF.

The V and J genes are TRBV4-1 and TRBJ2-5; TRBD1 matches 7 bases. The length of the CDR3 is 14 residues. The V segment lost 4 bases and the J segment 0 bases; nucleotides outside the gene matches: 2. Germline assignment: CDR1 MGHRA and CDR2 YSYEKL. The CDR3 DNA reads TGCGCCAGCAGCCTCGGGACAGACCAAGAGACCCAGTACTTC. This translates into CASSLGTDQETQYF.

In DNA form, the CDR3 reads TGTGCTAGTGGTTTGGGGGCAGGGGGCTCTGGAAACACCATATATTTT. It encodes CASGLGAGGSGNTIYF. This chain links TRBV12-5 with TRBJ1-3; TRBD1 aligns across 7 bases. After removal of 1 base from V and 0 bases from J, the junction contained 3 bases not matched to a gene. The CDR3 consists of 16 residues. In germline, CDR1 is LGHNT, CDR2 FRNRAP. Filled out from reference TRBV12-5 and TRBJ1-3, the complete variable domain reads DARVTQTPRHKVTEMGQEVTMRCQPILGHNTVFWYRQTMMQGLELLAYFRNRAPLDDSGMPKDRFSAEMPDATLATLKIQPSEPRDSAVYFCASGLGAGGSGNTIYFGEGSWLTVV.

The chain recombines TRBV21-1 with TRBJ1-1. TRBV21-1 is an annotated pseudogene. The CDR3 runs 16 residues. CDR3 DNA sequence: TGTGCCAGCAGCAAAGCGGGGGGGGAGGTGAGAACTGAAGCTTTCTTT. It codes for CASSKAGGEVRTEAFF.

This chain links TRBV18 with TRBJ2-1; 10 nucleotides match TRBD2. V dropped 0 bases and J dropped 2; count of bases not matched to a gene: 4. The germline CDR1 and CDR2 sequences are KGHSH and LQKENI. The CDR3 totals 17 residues. The CDR3 nucleotides read TGTGCCAGCTCACCACCGGTAACTAGCGGGACCTACAATGAGCAGTTCTTC. Protein product: CASSPPVTSGTYNEQFF.

The V and J genes are TRBV20-1 and TRBJ2-3, with TRBD2 identical over 7 bases. V lost 3 bases and J lost 0; bases outside the gene matches: 3. There are 14 residues in the CDR3. The germline V gene has CDR1 DFQATT and CDR2 SNEGSKA (reference sequence). The CDR3 DNA reads as TGCAGTGCTAGTATACTAGCGAGCACAGATACGCAGTATTTT. Its protein product is CSASILASTDTQYF.

The chain couples TRBV7-6 to TRBJ1-5; D remains ambiguous. There are 16 residues in the CDR3. Trimming shortened V by 1 base and J by 0 bases, and 10 bases separated the two germline ends. Germline V gene sequence: CDR1 SGHVS, CDR2 FNYEAQ. This CDR3 is CASSLDGRNSNQPQHF. Written as DNA, the CDR3 is TGTGCCAGCAGCTTAGACGGCAGGAATAGCAATCAGCCCCAGCATTTT.

The V gene is TRBV5-6, the J gene TRBJ1-5; D possibly corresponds to TRBD1 (6 bases). The CDR3 totals 15 residues. The germline V gene has CDR1 SGHDT and CDR2 YYEEEE. V gave up 4 bases and J gave up 7 bases, with 18 bases separating them. The CDR3 region has the DNA TGTGCCAGCAGCCTCCGGGGGGCTGGGTACCAGCCCCAGCATTTT. Amino acids: CASSLRGAGYQPQHF. Using reference TRBV5-6 and TRBJ1-5 for the parts outside the CDR3, the full variable domain is DAGVTQSPTHLIKTRGQQVTLRCSPKSGHDTVSWYQQALGQGPQFIFQYYEEEERQRGNFPDRFSGHQFPNYSSELNVNALLLGDSALYLCASSLRGAGYQPQHFGDGTRLSIL.

This clone was observed a handful of times. The CDR3 sequence is CASSLIRSGNTIYF. The CDR3 DNA follows: TGTGCCAGCAGCTTAATCCGCTCTGGAAACACCATATATTTT. V usage is TRBV7-9 and J usage is TRBJ1-3; unclear D gene. This CDR3 region has 14 residues. In germline, CDR1 is SEHNR, CDR2 FQNEAQ (reference sequence). V was trimmed by 2 bases and J by 0 bases, leaving 5 bases between them.

A remark on this clone: The same CDR3 also results from other DNA sequences found in this sample. The chain has TRBV18 and TRBJ1-5, with D maybe TRBD1 (5 bases). CDR3 length: 14 residues. Looked up from germline, CDR1 is KGHSH and CDR2 is LQKENI. With 4 bases removed from V and 0 bases from J, the gap between germline ends came to 7 bases. The CDR3 is CASSRQGSNQPQHF. CDR3 DNA: TGTGCCAGCTCACGTCAGGGTAGCAATCAGCCCCAGCATTTT.

The V and J genes are TRBV24-1 and TRBJ1-4; 9 nucleotides line up with TRBD1. The length of the CDR3 is 16 residues. Germline loops: CDR1 KGHDR, CDR2 SFDVKD. The V gene end was trimmed by 4 bases and the J gene end by 7 bases; junction bases not matched to a gene: 9. CDR3 loop: CATSEGQGRELEKLFF. CDR3 nucleotides: TGTGCCACCAGTGAGGGACAGGGAAGGGAACTTGAAAAACTGTTTTTT.

The rearrangement joins TRBV5-5 to TRBJ2-4; 12 bases fit TRBD2. CDR1 is SGHKS, CDR2 YYEKEE, per germline (reference sequence). The CDR3 spans 17 residues. The V gene end was trimmed by 0 bases and the J gene end by 7 bases; junction bases not matched to a gene: 8. The chain's CDR3 is CASSLVVLAGGPNIQYF. The CDR3 DNA reads as TGTGCCAGCAGCTTGGTAGTTCTAGCGGGAGGGCCTAACATTCAGTACTTC.

This rearrangement joins TRBV5-1 to TRBJ2-5, with 12 bases that match TRBD2. The germline V gene has CDR1 SGHRS and CDR2 YFSETQ. V lost 3 bases to trimming and J lost 4 bases; unmatched junction nucleotides: 13. CDR3 length: 18 amino acids. The CDR3 sequence is CASSSTTLAGGRRETQYF. The CDR3 bases are TGCGCCAGCAGCTCGACTACCCTAGCGGGAGGGCGAAGAGAGACCCAGTACTTC.

The V and J genes are TRBV10-3 and TRBJ1-3; a weak D match, TRBD1 (6 bases). V gave up 6 bases and J gave up 4 bases, with 16 bases separating them. CDR1 and CDR2 from the germline V gene are ENHRY and SYGVKD. This CDR3 is 15 amino acids long. CDR3 DNA: TGTGCCATCAGCAATCCCACAGGGCGCGGAAACACCATATATTTT. Translated, it gives CAISNPTGRGNTIYF.

The J gene is TRBJ1-6, the V gene TRBV5-5; a weak D match, TRBD1 (6 bases). The CDR3 has 16 amino acids. Germline CDR1 is SGHKS and CDR2 is YYEKEE (reference sequence). V was trimmed by 5 bases and J by 0 bases, leaving 12 bases between them. DNA for the CDR3: TGTGCCAGCAGTCCTACAGGGAGCTCCTATAATTCACCCCTCCACTTT. Protein: CASSPTGSSYNSPLHF.

Comment on this clone: A junction boundary mismatches the germline segment, possibly from a read error. This chain joins TRBV27 and TRBJ2-7; D ambiguous. Per the germline V gene, CDR1 is MNHEY and CDR2 is SMNVEV (reference sequence). CDR3 length equals 14 residues. CDR3: CASSLSLGVHPMDF. The DNA for the CDR3 is TGTGCCAGCAGTTTATCTCTGGGCGTCCACCCAATGGACTTC.